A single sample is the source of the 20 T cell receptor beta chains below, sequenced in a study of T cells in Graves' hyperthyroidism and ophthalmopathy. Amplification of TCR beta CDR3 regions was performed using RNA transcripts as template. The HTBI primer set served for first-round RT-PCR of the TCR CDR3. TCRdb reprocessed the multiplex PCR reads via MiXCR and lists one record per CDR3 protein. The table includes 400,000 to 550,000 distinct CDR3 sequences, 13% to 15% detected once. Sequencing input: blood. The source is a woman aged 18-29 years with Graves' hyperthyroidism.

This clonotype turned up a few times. CDR3 DNA sequence: TGTGCCACCAGTGATTTCGGGGCGGGCAGGGCCACTATCCTCAGCACAGATACGCAGTATTTT. Translating gives CATSDFGAGRATILSTDTQYF. The chain links TRBV24-1 to TRBJ2-3; either TRBD1 or TRBD2 may fit D (5 bases each). There are 21 residues in the CDR3. Trimming stripped 1 base from V and 0 bases from J, with 25 bases between. Germline CDR1 reads KGHDR; CDR2 reads SFDVKD.

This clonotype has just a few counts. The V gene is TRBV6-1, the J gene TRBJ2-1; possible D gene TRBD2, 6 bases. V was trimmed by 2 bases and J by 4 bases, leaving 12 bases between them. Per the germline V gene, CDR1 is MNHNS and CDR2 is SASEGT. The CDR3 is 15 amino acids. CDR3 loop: CASSEISGTYNEQFF. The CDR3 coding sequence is TGTGCCAGCAGTGAAATTAGCGGTACTTACAATGAGCAGTTCTTC.

The CDR3 bases are TGTGCCAGCAGTTTCACTACCCGGGGGATCTACAATGAGCAGTTCTTC. Amino acid sequence: CASSFTTRGIYNEQFF. The chain links TRBV6-1 to TRBJ2-1, with D possibly matching TRBD2 (6 bases). The CDR3 loop spans 16 amino acids. V lost 5 bases and J 3 bases, leaving 17 bases between the germline ends. Per the germline V gene, CDR1 is MNHNS and CDR2 is SASEGT.

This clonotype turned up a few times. The DNA of the CDR3 is TGTGCCAGCAGTTACTGGGGGGGGAGGGATTCACCCCTCCACTTT. This sequence encodes CASSYWGGRDSPLHF. The chain is built from TRBV6-6 and TRBJ1-6; tentative D call: TRBD1 (5 bases). V lost 1 base and J 8 bases, leaving 12 bases between the germline ends. Looked up from germline, CDR1 is MNHNY and CDR2 is SVGAGI (reference sequence). This CDR3 has 15 residues.

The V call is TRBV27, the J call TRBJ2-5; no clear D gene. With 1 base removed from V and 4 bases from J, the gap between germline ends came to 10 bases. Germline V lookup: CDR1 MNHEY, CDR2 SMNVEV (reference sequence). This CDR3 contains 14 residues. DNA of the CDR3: TGTGCCAGCAGTTTATTCCGGGTATCAGAGACCCAGTACTTC. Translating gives CASSLFRVSETQYF.

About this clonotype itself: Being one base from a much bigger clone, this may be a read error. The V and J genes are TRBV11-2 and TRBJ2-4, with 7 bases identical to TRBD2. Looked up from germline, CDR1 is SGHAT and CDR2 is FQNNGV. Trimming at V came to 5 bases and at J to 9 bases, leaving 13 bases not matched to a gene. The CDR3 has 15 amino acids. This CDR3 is CASSPIRTSVGIQYF. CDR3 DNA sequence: TGTGCCAGCAGCCCGATAAGGACTAGTGTGGGCATTCAGTACTTC. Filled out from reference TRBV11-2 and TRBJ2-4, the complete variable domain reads EAGVAQSPRYKIIEKRQSVAFWCNPISGHATLYWYQQILGQGPKLLIQFQNNGVVDDSQLPKDRFSAERLKGVDSTLKIQPAKLEDSAVYLCASSPIRTSVGIQYFGAGTRLSVL.

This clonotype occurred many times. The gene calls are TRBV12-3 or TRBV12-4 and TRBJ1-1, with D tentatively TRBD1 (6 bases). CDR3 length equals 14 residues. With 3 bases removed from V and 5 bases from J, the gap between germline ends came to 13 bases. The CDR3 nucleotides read TGTGCCAGCAGTTTTTGGGGGGCTCGTACTGAAGCTTTCTTT. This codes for CASSFWGARTEAFF.

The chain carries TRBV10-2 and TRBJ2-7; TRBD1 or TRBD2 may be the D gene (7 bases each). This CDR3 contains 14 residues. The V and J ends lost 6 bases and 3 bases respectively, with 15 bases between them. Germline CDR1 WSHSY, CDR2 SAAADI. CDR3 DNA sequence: TGCGCCAGCAGCCGCGACAGGGAGGGCTACGAGCAGTACTTC. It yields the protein CASSRDREGYEQYF.

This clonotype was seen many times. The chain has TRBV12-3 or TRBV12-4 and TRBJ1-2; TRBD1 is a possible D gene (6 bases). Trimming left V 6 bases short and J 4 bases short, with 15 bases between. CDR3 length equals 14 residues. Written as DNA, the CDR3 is TGTGCCAGCAGAACCGACAGGAGGAGCTATGGCTACACCTTC. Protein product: CASRTDRRSYGYTF.

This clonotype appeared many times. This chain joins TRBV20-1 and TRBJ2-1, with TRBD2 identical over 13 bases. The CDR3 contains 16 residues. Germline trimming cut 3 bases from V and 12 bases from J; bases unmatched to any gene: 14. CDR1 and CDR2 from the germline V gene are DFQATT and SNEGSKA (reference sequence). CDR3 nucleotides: TGCAGTGCTAGGTGGGGGATAGGACTAGCGGGAGTGGGGCAGTTCTTC. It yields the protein CSARWGIGLAGVGQFF.

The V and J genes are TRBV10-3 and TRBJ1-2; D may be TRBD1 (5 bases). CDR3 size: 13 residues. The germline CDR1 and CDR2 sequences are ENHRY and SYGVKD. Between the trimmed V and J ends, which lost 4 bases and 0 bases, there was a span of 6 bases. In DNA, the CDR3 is TGTGCCATCAGTGGACAGACTAACTATGGCTACACCTTC. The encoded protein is CAISGQTNYGYTF.

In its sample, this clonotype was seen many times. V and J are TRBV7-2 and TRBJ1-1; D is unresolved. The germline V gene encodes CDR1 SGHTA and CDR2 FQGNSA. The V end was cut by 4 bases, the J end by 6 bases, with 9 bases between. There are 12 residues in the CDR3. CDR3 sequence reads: CASSSLRPEAFF. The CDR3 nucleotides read TGTGCCAGCAGCTCTCTTAGACCTGAAGCTTTCTTT.

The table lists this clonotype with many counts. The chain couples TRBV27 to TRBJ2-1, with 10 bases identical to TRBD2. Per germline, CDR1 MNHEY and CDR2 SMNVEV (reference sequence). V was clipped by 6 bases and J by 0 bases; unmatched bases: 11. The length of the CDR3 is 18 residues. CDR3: CASSRGTSATISYNEQFF. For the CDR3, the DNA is TGTGCCAGCAGCCGAGGGACTAGCGCAACCATCTCCTACAATGAGCAGTTCTTC.

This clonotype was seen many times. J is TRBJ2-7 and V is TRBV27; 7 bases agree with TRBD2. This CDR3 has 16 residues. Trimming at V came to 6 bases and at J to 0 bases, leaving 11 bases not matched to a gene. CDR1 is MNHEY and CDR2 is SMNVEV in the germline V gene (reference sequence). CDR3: CASSPNSGRSSYEQYV. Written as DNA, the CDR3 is TGTGCCAGCAGCCCCAATAGCGGGCGGAGCTCCTACGAGCAGTACGTC.

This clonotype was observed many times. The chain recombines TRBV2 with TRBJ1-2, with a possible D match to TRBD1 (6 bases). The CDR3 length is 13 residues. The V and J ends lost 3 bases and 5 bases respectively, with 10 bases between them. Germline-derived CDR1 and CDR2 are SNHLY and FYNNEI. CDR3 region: CASSDGQRYGYTF. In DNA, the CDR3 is TGTGCCAGCAGTGATGGACAGAGATATGGCTACACCTTC.

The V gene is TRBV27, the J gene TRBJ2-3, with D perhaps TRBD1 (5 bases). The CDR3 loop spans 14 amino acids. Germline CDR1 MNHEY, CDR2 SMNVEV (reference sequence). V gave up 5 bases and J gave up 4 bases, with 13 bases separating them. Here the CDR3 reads CASSNLIGADTQYF. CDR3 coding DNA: TGTGCCAGCAGTAACCTAATAGGGGCAGATACGCAGTATTTT.

CDR3 region: CASSQDLARVGNQPQHF. In DNA, the CDR3 is TGCGCCAGCAGCCAAGATTTGGCCCGAGTTGGAAATCAGCCCCAGCATTTT. J is TRBJ1-5 and V is TRBV4-1; no clear D gene. Trimming took 0 bases from V and 4 from J, leaving 16 bases between them. This CDR3 spans 17 amino acids. The germline gives CDR1 MGHRA, CDR2 YSYEKL.

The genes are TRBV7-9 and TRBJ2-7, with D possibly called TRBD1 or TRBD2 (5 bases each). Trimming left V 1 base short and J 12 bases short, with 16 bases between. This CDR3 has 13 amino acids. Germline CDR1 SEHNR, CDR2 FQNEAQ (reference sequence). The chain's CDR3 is CASSLGDGASLYF. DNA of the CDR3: TGTGCCAGCAGCTTAGGAGATGGGGCTAGCTTGTACTTC.

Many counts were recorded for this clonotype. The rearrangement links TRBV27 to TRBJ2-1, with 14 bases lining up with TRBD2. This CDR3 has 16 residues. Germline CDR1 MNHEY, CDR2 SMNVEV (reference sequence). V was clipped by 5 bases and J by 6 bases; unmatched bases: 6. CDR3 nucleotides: TGTGCCAGCAGTCCTAGACTAGCGGGAGGGGCCAATGAGCAGTTCTTC. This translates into CASSPRLAGGANEQFF.

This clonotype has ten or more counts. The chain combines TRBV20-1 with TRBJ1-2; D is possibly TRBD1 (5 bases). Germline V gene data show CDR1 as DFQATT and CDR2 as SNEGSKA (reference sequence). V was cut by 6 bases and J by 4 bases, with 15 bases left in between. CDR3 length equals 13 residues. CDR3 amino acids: CSAPTGESYGYTF. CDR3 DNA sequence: TGCAGTGCCCCCACAGGCGAATCCTATGGCTACACCTTC.